This TCR beta chain was identified in a study of shared clonotypes between healthy human individuals. Concerning this clone: Sequence at one end of the junction differs from germline and may be a read error.

CDR3 length equals 15 residues. The germline CDR1 and CDR2 sequences are SGHTA and FQGNSA. The method was immunoSEQ multiplex PCR; TCRdb's version includes in-frame clones alone and lacks a portion of them. The table has 2 million to 2.5 million clones, over 85% seen once. The chain is built from TRBV7-2 and TRBJ2-7, with D unclear. The sequencing input was naive CD4+ T cells sorted from blood. Subset in this sample: CD45RA+ positively selected. This TCR was sampled from a young man in good health. CDR3 sequence reads: CASSPAFSGSHEQYF. CDR3 DNA sequence: TGTGCCAGCAGCCCCGCGTTTTCGGGCTCCCACGAGCAGTACTTC.